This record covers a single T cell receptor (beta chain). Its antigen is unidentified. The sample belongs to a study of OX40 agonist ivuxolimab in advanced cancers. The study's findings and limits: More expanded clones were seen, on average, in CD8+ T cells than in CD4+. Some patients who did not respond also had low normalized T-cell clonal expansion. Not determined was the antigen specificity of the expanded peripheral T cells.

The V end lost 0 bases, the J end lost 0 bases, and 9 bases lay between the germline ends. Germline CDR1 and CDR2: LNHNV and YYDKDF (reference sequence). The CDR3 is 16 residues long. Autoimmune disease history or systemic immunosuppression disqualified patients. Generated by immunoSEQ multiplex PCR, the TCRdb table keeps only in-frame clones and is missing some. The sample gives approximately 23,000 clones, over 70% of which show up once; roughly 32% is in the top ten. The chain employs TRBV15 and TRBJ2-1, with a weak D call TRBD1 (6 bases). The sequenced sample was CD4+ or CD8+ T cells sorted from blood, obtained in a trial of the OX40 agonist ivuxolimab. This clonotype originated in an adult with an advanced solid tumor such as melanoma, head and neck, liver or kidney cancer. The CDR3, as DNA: TGTGCCACCAGCAGAGATAGGGGGAGCTCCTACAATGAGCAGTTCTTC. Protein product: CATSRDRGSSYNEQFF.